One sample yielded the 26 T cell receptor beta chains listed below, sequenced in a study of blood T cell repertoires in COVID-19. Sequenced by immunoSEQ multiplex PCR; TCRdb stores in-frame clones only, minus some. Here the sample spans 250,000 to 350,000 clones, around 90% being singletons. The sequencing sample was made of PBMCs or T cells enriched from blood (not recorded which). All receptors come from a woman in her twenties or thirties who had recovered from COVID-19.

The chain is built from TRBV5-1 and TRBJ1-1; D not certain. V was clipped by 0 bases and J by 4 bases, with 16 bases between them. Germline CDR1 is SGHRS and CDR2 is YFSETQ. The CDR3 runs 16 residues. The CDR3 loop is CASSLGQVESFTEAFF. CDR3 nucleotides: TGCGCCAGCAGCTTGGGGCAGGTTGAGAGTTTCACTGAAGCTTTCTTT. The whole variable domain, filled in from reference TRBV5-1 and TRBJ1-1, reads KAGVTQTPRYLIKTRGQQVTLSCSPISGHRSVSWYQQTPGQGLQFLFEYFSETQRNKGNFPGRFSGRQFSNSRSEMNVSTLELGDSALYLCASSLGQVESFTEAFFGQGTRLTVV.

This sequence joins TRBV5-8 and TRBJ2-6; D not resolved. With 3 bases removed from V and 1 base from J, the gap between germline ends came to 11 bases. The CDR3 has 16 residues. Germline V gives CDR1 SGHTS, CDR2 YDEGEE. The CDR3 DNA sequence: TGTGCCAGCAGCTCCATTGGCCCGTCTGGGGCCAACGTCCTGACTTTC. This gives the protein CASSSIGPSGANVLTF.

The rearrangement uses TRBV5-1 and TRBJ2-3; D is perhaps TRBD2 (6 bases). Trimming took 0 bases from V and 2 from J, leaving 13 bases between them. The CDR3 has 16 amino acids. CDR1 and CDR2 from the germline V gene are SGHRS and YFSETQ. The CDR3 reads CASSLGPSAHTDTQYF. CDR3 DNA: TGCGCCAGCAGCTTGGGTCCTAGCGCCCACACAGATACGCAGTATTTT.

V and J are TRBV6-2 or TRBV6-3 and TRBJ2-7, with no clear D. Germline V gene lookup returns CDR1 MNHEY and CDR2 SVGEGT. Trimming left V 3 bases short and J 6 bases short, with 15 bases between. This CDR3 has 14 amino acids. The CDR3 region is CASSYLDIQLEQYF. The CDR3 DNA follows: TGTGCCAGCAGTTATCTCGACATTCAGCTCGAGCAGTACTTC.

The chain has TRBV11-2 and TRBJ1-2; 8 bases fit TRBD1. In germline, CDR1 is SGHAT, CDR2 FQNNGV. The CDR3 is 16 amino acids. The ends lost 5 bases at V and 4 bases at J; junction bases unmatched: 12. CDR3 amino acids: CASSRSPAGTGYGYTF. For the CDR3, the DNA is TGTGCCAGCAGCCGTTCCCCTGCTGGGACAGGCTATGGCTACACCTTC.

The chain links TRBV18 to TRBJ1-1, with 9 positions matching TRBD1. Germline CDR1 is KGHSH and CDR2 is LQKENI. V was pared by 2 bases and J by 4 bases, with 5 bases of the junction left unmatched. The CDR3 sequence is 15 residues long. CDR3 coding DNA: TGTGCCAGCTCACCAGGGACAGGGTCCCCCACTGAAGCTTTCTTT. This sequence encodes CASSPGTGSPTEAFF. Based on the CDR3 plus reference TRBV18 and TRBJ1-1, the full variable domain is NAGVMQNPRHLVRRRGQEARLRCSPMKGHSHVYWYRQLPEEGLKFMVYLQKENIIDESGMPKERFSAEFPKEGPSILRIQQVVRGDSAAYFCASSPGTGSPTEAFFGQGTRLTVV.

This clone came up once. The genes are TRBV3-1 (or the pseudogene TRBV3-2) and TRBJ2-5; 7 positions match TRBD1. The CDR3 spans 15 residues. CDR1 and CDR2 from the germline V gene are LGHDT and YNNKEL (reference sequence). The junction had 9 bases not matched to a gene; V was cut back by 3 bases and J by 5 bases. The CDR3 loop reads CASSQVTGVVETQYF. CDR3 bases: TGTGCCAGCAGCCAGGTTACAGGGGTGGTGGAGACCCAGTACTTC.

The chain links TRBV19 to TRBJ1-6; TRBD1 matches 7 bases. Germline values: CDR1 LNHDA, CDR2 SQIVND (reference sequence). The CDR3 has 14 amino acids. J gave up 5 bases and V 11 bases, and 9 bases lay outside the gene matches. CDR3 residues: CAGLTGIHNSPLHF. The DNA for the CDR3 is TGTGCCGGATTGACAGGGATTCATAATTCACCCCTCCACTTT.

V is TRBV28 and J is TRBJ1-5; tentative D call: TRBD1 (6 bases). The germline V and J ends were trimmed by 6 bases and 3 bases, with 12 bases remaining between them. The CDR3 is made up of 14 amino acids. Germline CDR1 MDHEN, CDR2 SYDVKM. CDR3 coding DNA: TGTGCCAGCAGAACAGGGTTCTTCAATCAGCCCCAGCATTTT. Its translation: CASRTGFFNQPQHF.

This chain links TRBV18 with TRBJ2-7; D unresolved. Germline CDR1 reads KGHSH; CDR2 reads LQKENI. Deletions cut 2 bases from V and 5 bases from J, with 10 bases between. The CDR3 loop spans 13 amino acids. The CDR3 loop is CASSPALIDEQYF. The CDR3, as DNA: TGTGCCAGCTCACCAGCGTTAATCGACGAGCAGTACTTC.

The CDR3 sequence is CASSLRGGPGELFF. In DNA, the CDR3 is TGTGCCAGCTCACTCCGCGGGGGCCCCGGGGAGCTGTTTTTT. The chain recombines TRBV18 with TRBJ2-2, with D perhaps TRBD2 (7 bases). Trimming pared 4 bases from V and 6 bases from J, leaving 12 bases between. The CDR3 is 14 residues long. From germline, CDR1 is KGHSH and CDR2 LQKENI.

The V call is TRBV6-1, the J call TRBJ1-5; D ambiguous. CDR3 length: 21 amino acids. CDR1 and CDR2 from the germline V gene are MNHNS and SASEGT. V dropped 1 base and J dropped 0 bases, with 25 bases sitting between them. The CDR3 sequence is CASSEGSVRGITFYSNQPQHF. CDR3 coding DNA: TGTGCCAGCAGTGAAGGGTCTGTGCGGGGAATAACATTTTATAGCAATCAGCCCCAGCATTTT.

V is TRBV6-2 or TRBV6-3 and J is TRBJ2-1; 7 bases are a match to TRBD2. The CDR3 totals 16 residues. Germline V gene lookup returns CDR1 MNHEY and CDR2 SVGEGT. The J segment lost 0 bases and the V segment lost 2 bases, leaving 4 bases of the junction unmatched. The CDR3 sequence is CASSYLADASYNEQFF. CDR3 DNA sequence: TGTGCCAGCAGTTACCTAGCGGACGCCTCCTACAATGAGCAGTTCTTC.

As regards this clone: A junction end diverges from the germline sequence, so it may reflect a read error. The V call is TRBV7-7, the J call TRBJ1-6; D remains ambiguous. This CDR3 comprises 19 residues. Germline assignment: CDR1 SSHAT and CDR2 FNYEAQ (reference sequence). CDR3: CASSLFFVSFRSYNSPLHF. The CDR3 DNA sequence: TGTGCTAGCAGCTTATTTTTCGTCTCTTTTCGGTCCTATAATTCACCCCTCCACTTT.

V is TRBV2 and J is TRBJ1-3; TRBD1 agrees at 7 bases. Germline V gives CDR1 SNHLY, CDR2 FYNNEI. V was clipped by 8 bases and J by 3 bases; unmatched bases: 13. The CDR3 spans 16 residues. DNA for the CDR3: TGTGCCAGCCGCTCTCCGGGACAGAAGAATGGAAACACCATATATTTT. Translated, it gives CASRSPGQKNGNTIYF.

The rearrangement uses TRBV27 and TRBJ1-5; tentatively, D is TRBD1 (5 bases). The CDR3 is 15 residues long. Germline values: CDR1 MNHEY, CDR2 SMNVEV (reference sequence). The V and J ends lost 1 base and 0 bases respectively, with 7 bases between them. CDR3 sequence reads: CASSLWGDSNQPQHF. CDR3 nucleotide sequence: TGTGCCAGCAGTTTATGGGGGGATAGCAATCAGCCCCAGCATTTT.

J is TRBJ1-3 and V is TRBV5-1; the match to TRBD1 covers 9 bases. Looked up from germline, CDR1 is SGHRS and CDR2 is YFSETQ. Trimming at V came to 4 bases and at J to 4 bases, leaving 6 bases not matched to a gene. CDR3 length equals 15 residues. CDR3 region: CASSDDGTGGNTIYF. The CDR3 DNA sequence: TGCGCCAGCAGCGATGACGGGACAGGGGGAAACACCATATATTTT.

This sequence joins TRBV7-9 and TRBJ1-1; D is possibly TRBD1 (5 bases). V was trimmed by 7 bases and J by 1 base, leaving 13 bases between them. The CDR3 runs 14 residues. Germline V gene lookup returns CDR1 SEHNR and CDR2 FQNEAQ (reference sequence). The CDR3 is CASKKTGENTEAFF. The CDR3 nucleotides are TGTGCCAGCAAGAAAACAGGCGAGAACACTGAAGCTTTCTTT.

The chain has TRBV28 and TRBJ1-1, with unresolved D. Germline V CDR1 and CDR2: MDHEN, SYDVKM. V was trimmed by 7 bases and J by 5 bases, leaving 14 bases between them. This CDR3 has 13 amino acids. CDR3 sequence: CASTSGFGTEAFF. The CDR3 region has the DNA TGTGCCAGCACTTCGGGATTCGGGACTGAAGCTTTCTTT.

This chain connects TRBV13 to TRBJ2-5; a possible D gene is TRBD1 (6 bases). Trimming removed 5 bases at V and 3 bases at J, with 19 bases between. Looked up from germline, CDR1 is PRHDT and CDR2 is FYEKMQ (reference sequence). This CDR3 spans 16 amino acids. Written as DNA, the CDR3 is TGTGCCAGCAGCACACGAAACGGACAGATTAAAGAGACCCAGTACTTC. Translated: CASSTRNGQIKETQYF.

The chain recombines TRBV5-1 with TRBJ2-7, with 8 bases matching TRBD2. From germline, CDR1 is SGHRS and CDR2 YFSETQ. This CDR3 region has 19 residues. Germline trimming cut 3 bases from V and 5 bases from J; bases unmatched to any gene: 22. Here the CDR3 DNA reads TGCGCCAGCAGCTCGCGTTGGAGCGGTGTAGCGGGAATACTCCACGAGCAGTACTTC. Translating gives CASSSRWSGVAGILHEQYF.

This sequence joins TRBV5-1 and TRBJ1-4; TRBD1 agrees at 7 bases. The CDR3 has 13 amino acids. In germline, CDR1 is SGHRS, CDR2 YFSETQ. V was clipped by 6 bases and J by 8 bases; unmatched bases: 7. In DNA, the CDR3 is TGCGCCAGCAACCCTGGACAGGACGAAAAACTGTTTTTT. Translation: CASNPGQDEKLFF.

This chain uses TRBV11-3 with TRBJ1-3, with D possibly matching TRBD1 (5 bases). CDR1 is SGHNT, CDR2 YENEEA, per germline. The CDR3 runs 15 residues. V was cut by 1 base and J by 2 bases, with 9 bases left in between. The CDR3 region has the DNA TGTGCCAGCAGCTTAGGGGACTTGGCTGGAAACACCATATATTTT. Its protein product is CASSLGDLAGNTIYF.

The chain is built from TRBV3-1 (or the pseudogene TRBV3-2) and TRBJ1-2, with D unclear. V was shortened by 2 bases and J by 2 bases, with 6 bases between the two germline ends. Germline assignment: CDR1 LGHDT and CDR2 YNNKEL (reference sequence). The CDR3 totals 13 residues. The chain's CDR3 is CASSQQVNYGYTF. CDR3 in DNA: TGTGCCAGCAGCCAACAGGTGAACTATGGCTACACCTTC.

The DNA of the CDR3 is TGTGCCAGCAGCGAAACTCTCATGTCGGGCACTGAAGCTTTCTTT. This sequence encodes CASSETLMSGTEAFF. This sequence joins TRBV27 and TRBJ1-1; D is ambiguous. The CDR3 consists of 15 residues. Trimming shortened V by 6 bases and J by 4 bases, and 18 bases separated the two germline ends. The germline V gene encodes CDR1 MNHEY and CDR2 SMNVEV (reference sequence).

V is TRBV10-3 and J is TRBJ2-2, with 12 bases lining up with TRBD2. The ends lost 0 bases at V and 0 bases at J; junction bases unmatched: 2. Germline lookup yields CDR1 ENHRY and CDR2 SYGVKD. There are 18 residues in the CDR3. The CDR3 protein is CAISESPSGGANTGELFF. CDR3 bases: TGTGCCATCAGTGAGTCCCCTAGCGGGGGGGCGAACACCGGGGAGCTGTTTTTT.